The 10 T cell receptor beta chains presented below share a single source sample, sequenced in a study of T cell responses to AZD1222 COVID-19 vaccine. The data were produced by immunoSEQ multiplex PCR, yet TCRdb's version contains in-frame clones alone and is incomplete. The sample holds about 190,000 clones, approximately 90% seen once. Source: peripheral blood, taken on day 0 of AZD1222 vaccination. Receptors originate from an adult in good health.

The rearrangement links TRBV6-5 to TRBJ2-3; perhaps TRBD1 as D (6 bases). Trimming took off 5 bases at V and 2 bases at J, with 14 bases between the two ends. The CDR3 consists of 15 residues. Germline-derived CDR1 and CDR2 are MNHEY and SVGAGI. The DNA of the CDR3 is TGTGCCAGCAGTACCAGGGGTGGCTCCACAGATACGCAGTATTTT. Amino acid sequence: CASSTRGGSTDTQYF.

The chain employs TRBV5-5 and TRBJ1-6, with D possibly being TRBD1 (5 bases). The CDR3 extends over 14 amino acids. Germline lookup yields CDR1 SGHKS and CDR2 YYEKEE (reference sequence). V lost 4 bases and J lost 8, with 13 bases in between. The CDR3 DNA reads as TGTGCCAGCAGCCCCCCACGGGGCGATTCACCCCTCCACTTT. Amino acid sequence: CASSPPRGDSPLHF.

V is TRBV10-3 and J is TRBJ2-7; possible D gene TRBD1, 5 bases. This CDR3 comprises 12 residues. The V end was cut by 4 bases, the J end by 5 bases, with 9 bases between. In germline, CDR1 is ENHRY, CDR2 SYGVKD. The CDR3 protein is CAISGQGHEQYF. As DNA, the CDR3 is TGTGCCATCAGTGGTCAGGGCCACGAGCAGTACTTC.

The chain has TRBV27 and TRBJ1-2; D gene uncertain. The V gene lost 10 bases and the J gene lost 0 bases, with 15 bases spanning the gap. Germline CDR1 MNHEY, CDR2 SMNVEV (reference sequence). CDR3 length: 14 residues. Written as DNA, the CDR3 is TGTGCCACCAGCCCGGCTCTAGCTAACTATGGCTACACCTTC. Translation gives CATSPALANYGYTF.

The chain joins TRBV5-4 to TRBJ2-3; TRBD1 agrees at 8 bases. The germline V gene has CDR1 SGHNT and CDR2 YYREEE (reference sequence). With 4 bases clipped from V and 6 bases from J, the junction kept 10 bases outside the gene matches. This CDR3 contains 15 residues. In DNA form, the CDR3 reads TGTGCCAGCAGCGCGGACAGGGCGGCCGGGGATACGCAGTATTTT. Amino acid sequence: CASSADRAAGDTQYF. The variable domain in full, with the rest retrieved from reference TRBV5-4 and TRBJ2-3, is ETGVTQSPTHLIKTRGQQVTLRCSSQSGHNTVSWYQQALGQGPQFIFQYYREEENGRGNFPPRFSGLQFPNYSSELNVNALELDDSALYLCASSADRAAGDTQYFGPGTRLTVL.

This chain uses TRBV7-2 with TRBJ1-2, with D uncertain. V was cut by 1 base and J by 7 bases, with 10 bases left in between. The CDR3 spans 13 residues. The germline CDR1 and CDR2 sequences are SGHTA and FQGNSA. The CDR3 loop reads CASSLVASGGYTF. As DNA, the CDR3 is TGTGCCAGCAGCTTAGTGGCCTCGGGTGGCTACACCTTC.

The V call is TRBV12-3 or TRBV12-4, the J call TRBJ1-2; D unclear. V lost 7 bases and J lost 8, with 14 bases in between. CDR3 size: 12 residues. CDR3 in amino acids: CASNTPWQGYTF. The CDR3 DNA reads as TGTGCCAGCAATACACCTTGGCAGGGCTACACCTTC.

On this clone: The sample has other DNA sequences that encode this CDR3 too. The chain combines TRBV6-4 with TRBJ2-3; 8 bases fit TRBD1. Per the germline V gene, CDR1 is MRHNA and CDR2 is SNTAGT. The CDR3 contains 14 residues. V trimming: 3 bases; J trimming: 4 bases; junction bases outside the gene matches: 3. CDR3 sequence reads: CASSEAGGADTQYF. The CDR3 DNA sequence: TGTGCCAGCAGTGAGGCAGGGGGCGCAGATACGCAGTATTTT.

In this sample, this clone turned up once. CDR3 amino acids: CATSRVPGLAAYNEQFF. CDR3 in DNA: TGTGCCACCAGCAGGGTCCCCGGACTAGCGGCGTACAATGAGCAGTTCTTC. The chain links TRBV15 to TRBJ2-1; the match to TRBD2 covers 10 bases. The ends lost 3 bases at V and 4 bases at J; junction bases unmatched: 9. This CDR3 region has 17 residues. Per the germline V gene, CDR1 is LNHNV and CDR2 is YYDKDF (reference sequence).

The rearrangement joins TRBV12-5 to TRBJ1-2; 9 bases match TRBD1. Germline values: CDR1 LGHNT, CDR2 FRNRAP. V was pared by 1 base and J by 3 bases, with 9 bases of the junction left unmatched. This CDR3 contains 17 residues. The DNA for the CDR3 is TGTGCTAGTGGTTTGGCCCATACAGGGGGCGCGGACTATGGCTACACCTTC. It specifies CASGLAHTGGADYGYTF.